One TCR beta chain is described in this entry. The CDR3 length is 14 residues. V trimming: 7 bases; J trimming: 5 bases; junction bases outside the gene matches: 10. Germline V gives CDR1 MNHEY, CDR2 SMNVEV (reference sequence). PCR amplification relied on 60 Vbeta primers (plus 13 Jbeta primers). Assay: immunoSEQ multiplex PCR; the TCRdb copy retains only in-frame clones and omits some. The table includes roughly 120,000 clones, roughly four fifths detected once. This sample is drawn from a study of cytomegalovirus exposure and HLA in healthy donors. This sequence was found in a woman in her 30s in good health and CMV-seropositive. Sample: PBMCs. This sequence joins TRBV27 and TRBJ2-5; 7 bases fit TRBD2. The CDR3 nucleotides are TGTGCCAGCACCTCACCGGGGCGGGGGGAGACCCAGTACTTC. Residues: CASTSPGRGETQYF.